This TCR beta chain appears in the sequencing data of a study of blood T cell repertoires in COVID-19. The overall study: What the recovered Cohort 3 donors had was two negative PCRs, clearance, or symptom resolution.

The authors' processing: Using reference gene primer amplification, nucleated cell counts were estimated. Using immunoSEQ multiplex PCR, the repertoire was profiled, and TCRdb retains in-frame clones only, with some absent. V and J calls and clone size are those listed in that table; D and trimming were worked out from the DNA. The table records fewer than 200,000 clones, around 80% of them present only once. Germline V lookup: CDR1 SQVTM, CDR2 ANQGSEA. The trim removed 7 bases at V and 3 bases at J, leaving 6 bases unmatched. CDR3 size: 14 residues. All enrollees were about 18 to 95 years old and from 25 or so US areas. Clinical history reported by participants formed the basis on which cohorts were assigned. Only one count was recorded for this clone.

The receptor's source is a woman in her 70s in a cohort exposed to, infected with or recovered from COVID-19 (not recorded which). The V and J genes are TRBV29-1 and TRBJ1-2, with 12 bases lining up with TRBD1. Sequenced: PBMCs or T cells enriched from blood (not recorded which). The CDR3 here is CSAGTGGWDYGYTF. The DNA of the CDR3 is TGCAGCGCCGGGACAGGGGGCTGGGACTATGGCTACACCTTC.